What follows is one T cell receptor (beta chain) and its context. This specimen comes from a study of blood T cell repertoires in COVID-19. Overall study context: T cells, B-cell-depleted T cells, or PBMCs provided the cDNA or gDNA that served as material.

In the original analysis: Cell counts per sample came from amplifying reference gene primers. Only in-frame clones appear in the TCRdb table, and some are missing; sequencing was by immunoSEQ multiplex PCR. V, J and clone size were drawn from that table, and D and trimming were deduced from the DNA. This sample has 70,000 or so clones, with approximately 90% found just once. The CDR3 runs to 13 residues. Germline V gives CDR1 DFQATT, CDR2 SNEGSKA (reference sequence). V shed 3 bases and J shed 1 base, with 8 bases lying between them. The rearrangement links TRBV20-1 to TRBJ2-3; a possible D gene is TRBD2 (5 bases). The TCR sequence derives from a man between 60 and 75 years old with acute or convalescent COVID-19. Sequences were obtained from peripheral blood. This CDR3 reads CSASPGGTDTQYF. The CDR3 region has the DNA TGCAGTGCTAGTCCCGGGGGCACAGATACGCAGTATTTT.